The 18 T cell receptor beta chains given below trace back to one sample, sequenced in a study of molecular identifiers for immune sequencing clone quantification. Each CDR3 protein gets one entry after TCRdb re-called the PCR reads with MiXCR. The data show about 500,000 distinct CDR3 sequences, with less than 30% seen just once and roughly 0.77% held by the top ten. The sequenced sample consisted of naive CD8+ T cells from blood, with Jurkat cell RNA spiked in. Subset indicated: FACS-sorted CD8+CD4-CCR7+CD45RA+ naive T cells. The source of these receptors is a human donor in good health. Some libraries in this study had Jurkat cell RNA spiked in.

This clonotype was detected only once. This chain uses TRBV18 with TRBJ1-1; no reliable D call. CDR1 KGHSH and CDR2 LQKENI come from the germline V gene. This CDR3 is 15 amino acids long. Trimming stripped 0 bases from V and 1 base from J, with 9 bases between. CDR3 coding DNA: TGTGCCAGCTCACCACCGTTTTCTGGGAACACTGAAGCTTTCTTT. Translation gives CASSPPFSGNTEAFF.

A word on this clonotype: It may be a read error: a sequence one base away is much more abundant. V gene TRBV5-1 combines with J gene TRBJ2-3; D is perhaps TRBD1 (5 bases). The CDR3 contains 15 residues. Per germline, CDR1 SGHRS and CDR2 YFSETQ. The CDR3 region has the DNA TGCGCCAGCAGCCCCTTTTCAGCGTTGACAGATACGCAGTGTTTT. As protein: CASSPFSALTDTQCF.

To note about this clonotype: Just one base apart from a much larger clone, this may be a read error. Here the CDR3 reads CSADGPLNSGNTIYF. The DNA of the CDR3 is TGCAGTGCTGACGGCCCGTTGAACTCTGGAAACACCATATATTTT. J is TRBJ1-3 and V is TRBV20-1; no definite D call. The CDR3 is made up of 15 amino acids. With 5 bases removed from V and 0 bases from J, the gap between germline ends came to 14 bases. The germline CDR1 and CDR2 sequences are DFQATT and SNEGSKA (reference sequence).

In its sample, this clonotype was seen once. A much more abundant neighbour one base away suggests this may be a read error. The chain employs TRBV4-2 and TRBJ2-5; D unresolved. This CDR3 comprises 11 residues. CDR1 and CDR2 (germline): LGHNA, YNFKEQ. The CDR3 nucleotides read TGTGCCAGCAGCCACGAAGAGACCCAGCACTTC. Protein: CASSHEETQHF.

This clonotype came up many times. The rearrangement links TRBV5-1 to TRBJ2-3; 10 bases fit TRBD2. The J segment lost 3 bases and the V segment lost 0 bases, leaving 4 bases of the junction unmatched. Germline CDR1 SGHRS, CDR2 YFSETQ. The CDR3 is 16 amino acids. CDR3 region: CASSLASSGRTDTQYF. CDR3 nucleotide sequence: TGCGCCAGCAGCTTGGCCTCTAGCGGGAGAACAGATACGCAGTATTTT.

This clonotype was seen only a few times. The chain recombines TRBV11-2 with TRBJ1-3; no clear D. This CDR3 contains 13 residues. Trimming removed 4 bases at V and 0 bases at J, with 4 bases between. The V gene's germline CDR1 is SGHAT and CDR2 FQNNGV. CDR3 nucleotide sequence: TGTGCCAGCAGCTGGGACTCTGGAAACACCATATATTTT. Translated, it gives CASSWDSGNTIYF. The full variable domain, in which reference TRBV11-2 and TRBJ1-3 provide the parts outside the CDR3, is EAGVAQSPRYKIIEKRQSVAFWCNPISGHATLYWYQQILGQGPKLLIQFQNNGVVDDSQLPKDRFSAERLKGVDSTLKIQPAKLEDSAVYLCASSWDSGNTIYFGEGSWLTVV.

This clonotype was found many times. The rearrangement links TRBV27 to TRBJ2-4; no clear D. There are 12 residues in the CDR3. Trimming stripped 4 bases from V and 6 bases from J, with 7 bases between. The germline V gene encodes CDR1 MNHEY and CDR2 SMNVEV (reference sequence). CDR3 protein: CASSSYGNIQYF. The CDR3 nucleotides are TGTGCCAGCAGTTCCTACGGAAACATTCAGTACTTC.

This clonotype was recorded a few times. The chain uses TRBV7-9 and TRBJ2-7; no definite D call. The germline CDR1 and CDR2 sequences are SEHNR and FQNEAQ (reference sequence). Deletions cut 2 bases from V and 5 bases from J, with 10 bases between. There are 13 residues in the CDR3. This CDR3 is CASSLPLQNEQYF. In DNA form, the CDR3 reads TGTGCCAGCAGCTTACCCCTACAGAACGAGCAGTACTTC.

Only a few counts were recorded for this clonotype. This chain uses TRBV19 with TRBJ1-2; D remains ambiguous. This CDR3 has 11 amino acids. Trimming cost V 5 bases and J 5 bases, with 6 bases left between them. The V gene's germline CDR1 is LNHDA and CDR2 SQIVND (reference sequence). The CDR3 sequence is CASSDTYGYTF. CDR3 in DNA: TGTGCCAGTAGTGACACATATGGCTACACCTTC.

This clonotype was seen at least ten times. The CDR3 loop reads CASSRTSGESDTQYF. As DNA, the CDR3 is TGTGCCAGCAGCCGGACTAGCGGGGAGTCAGATACGCAGTATTTT. The chain employs TRBV7-8 and TRBJ2-3, with 12 bases lining up with TRBD2. The J segment lost 4 bases and the V segment lost 5 bases, leaving 4 bases of the junction unmatched. The CDR3 totals 15 residues. Per germline, CDR1 SGHVS and CDR2 FQNEAQ.

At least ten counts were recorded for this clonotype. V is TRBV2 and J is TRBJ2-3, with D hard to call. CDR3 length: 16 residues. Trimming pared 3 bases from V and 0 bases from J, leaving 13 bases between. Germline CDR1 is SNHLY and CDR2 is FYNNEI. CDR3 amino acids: CASSEAARPSTDTQYF. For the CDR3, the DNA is TGTGCCAGCAGTGAGGCGGCCAGGCCCAGCACAGATACGCAGTATTTT.

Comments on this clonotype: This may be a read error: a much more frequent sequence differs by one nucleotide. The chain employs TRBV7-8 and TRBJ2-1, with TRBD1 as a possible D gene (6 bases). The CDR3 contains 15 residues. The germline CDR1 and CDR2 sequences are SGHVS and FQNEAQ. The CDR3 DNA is TGTGCCAGCAGTCAAGACAGGCCCATCCTAGATGAGCGGTTCTTC. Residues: CASSQDRPILDERFF. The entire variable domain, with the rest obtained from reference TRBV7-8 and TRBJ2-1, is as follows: GAGVSQSPRYKVAKRGQDVALRCDPISGHVSLFWYQQALGQGPEFLTYFQNEAQLDKSGLPSDRFFAERPEGSVSTLKIQRTQQEDSAVYLCASSQDRPILDERFFGPGTRLTVL.

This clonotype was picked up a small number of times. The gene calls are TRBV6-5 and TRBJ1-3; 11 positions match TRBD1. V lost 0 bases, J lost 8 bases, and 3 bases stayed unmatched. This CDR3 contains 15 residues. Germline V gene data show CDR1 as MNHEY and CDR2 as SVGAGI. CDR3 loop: CASSYSGQGADTIYF. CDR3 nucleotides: TGTGCCAGCAGTTACTCTGGACAGGGGGCTGACACCATATATTTT.

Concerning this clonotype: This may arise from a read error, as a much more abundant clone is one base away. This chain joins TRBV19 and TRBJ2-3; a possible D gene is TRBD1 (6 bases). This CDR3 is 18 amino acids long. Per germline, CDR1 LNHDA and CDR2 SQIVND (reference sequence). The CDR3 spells CASTSRGWRNDRTGTQYF. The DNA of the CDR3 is TGTGCCAGTACCTCCAGGGGATGGAGGAACGATCGCACAGGTACGCAGTATTTT. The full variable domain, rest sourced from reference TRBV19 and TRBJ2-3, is DGGITQSPKYLFRKEGQNVTLSCEQNLNHDAMYWYRQDPGQGLRLIYYSQIVNDFQKGDIAEGYSVSREKKESFPLTVTSAQKNPTAFYLCASTSRGWRNDRTGTQYFGPGTRLTVL.

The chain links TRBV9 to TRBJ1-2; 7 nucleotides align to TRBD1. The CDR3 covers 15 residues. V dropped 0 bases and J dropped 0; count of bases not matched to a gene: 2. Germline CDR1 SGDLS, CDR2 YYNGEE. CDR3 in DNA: TGTGCCAGCAGCGTAGCTACAGGGGCTAACTATGGCTACACCTTC. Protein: CASSVATGANYGYTF.

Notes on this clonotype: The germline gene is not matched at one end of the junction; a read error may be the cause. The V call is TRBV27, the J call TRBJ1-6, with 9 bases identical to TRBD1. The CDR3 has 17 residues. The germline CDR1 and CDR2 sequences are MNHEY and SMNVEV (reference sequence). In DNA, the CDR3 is TGTTCCAGCAGCCCTGGACAGGGGTATTCCTATAATTCACCCCTCCACTTT. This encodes CSSSPGQGYSYNSPLHF.

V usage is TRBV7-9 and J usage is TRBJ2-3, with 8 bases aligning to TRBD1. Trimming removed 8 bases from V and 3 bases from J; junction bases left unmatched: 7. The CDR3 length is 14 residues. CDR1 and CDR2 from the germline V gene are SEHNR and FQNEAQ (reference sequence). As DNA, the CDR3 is TGTGCCAGCGGCCCGAGACAGGGGACAGATACGCAGTATTTT. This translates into CASGPRQGTDTQYF.

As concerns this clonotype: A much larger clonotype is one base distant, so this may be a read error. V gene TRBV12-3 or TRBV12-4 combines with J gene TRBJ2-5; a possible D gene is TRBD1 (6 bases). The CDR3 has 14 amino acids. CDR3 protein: CAGSAEQGSETQYF. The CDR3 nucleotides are TGTGCCGGCAGCGCTGAACAGGGTTCCGAGACCCAGTACTTC.